The 3 T cell receptor beta chains reported below all come from one sample, sequenced in a study of beta chain features in type 1 diabetes. Study-level findings and limits: Among patients with Type 1 diabetes, TCRB CDR3s were moderately but significantly shorter in every one of the four CD4+ subsets.

Expressed TCRB transcripts were sequenced because the entire RNA isolate underwent reverse transcription. Using immunoSEQ multiplex PCR, the repertoire was profiled, and TCRdb retains in-frame clones only, with some absent. The table has some 660,000 clones, about 14% seen once. Their cognate antigens are unknown. The source material was naive CD4+ T cells from blood. Source of these receptors: a man aged 18 to 35 with type 1 diabetes.

This clone was counted between two and nine times. V gene TRBV2 combines with J gene TRBJ1-1, with D unclear. The CDR3 contains 14 residues. V was pared by 4 bases and J by 2 bases, with 11 bases between. Per germline, CDR1 SNHLY and CDR2 FYNNEI. The CDR3 reads CASSVLGLNTEAFF. In nucleotides, the CDR3 is TGTGCCAGCAGTGTGCTTGGCCTAAACACTGAAGCTTTCTTT.

This clone was detected only a few times. V gene TRBV30 combines with J gene TRBJ2-5; D ambiguous. The end of the DNA is better explained by TRBJ2-7, so the J call may be wrong. Germline V gene lookup returns CDR1 GTSNPN and CDR2 SVGIG (reference sequence). CDR3 length equals 13 residues. This CDR3 is CAWTESEPYEQYF. As DNA, the CDR3 is TGTGCCTGGACCGAATCCGAGCCCTACGAGCAGTACTTC.

For this clone: This CDR3 is also generated by other DNA sequences in the sample. The CDR3 region has the DNA TGCGCCAGCAGCTTCGGGACTAGCGGGGGCACAGATACGCAGTATTTT. It yields the protein CASSFGTSGGTDTQYF. The chain carries TRBV5-1 and TRBJ2-3; 13 bases are a match to TRBD2. Germline assignment: CDR1 SGHRS and CDR2 YFSETQ. The CDR3 is 16 amino acids. The V gene end was trimmed by 2 bases and the J gene end by 1 base; junction bases not matched to a gene: 1.